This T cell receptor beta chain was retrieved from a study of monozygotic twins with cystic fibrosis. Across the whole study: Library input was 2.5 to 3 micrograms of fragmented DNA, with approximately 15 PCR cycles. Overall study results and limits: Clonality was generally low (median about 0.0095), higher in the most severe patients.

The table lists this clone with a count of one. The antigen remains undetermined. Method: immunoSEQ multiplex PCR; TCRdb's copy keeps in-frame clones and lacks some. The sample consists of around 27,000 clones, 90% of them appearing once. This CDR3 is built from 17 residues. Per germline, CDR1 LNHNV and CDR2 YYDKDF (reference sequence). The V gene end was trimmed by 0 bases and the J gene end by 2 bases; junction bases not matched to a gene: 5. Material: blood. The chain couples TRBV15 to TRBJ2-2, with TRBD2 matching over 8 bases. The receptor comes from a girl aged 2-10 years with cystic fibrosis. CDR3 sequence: CATSREVGTSNTGELFF. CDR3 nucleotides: TGTGCCACCAGCAGAGAAGTTGGGACTAGTAACACCGGGGAGCTGTTTTTT.